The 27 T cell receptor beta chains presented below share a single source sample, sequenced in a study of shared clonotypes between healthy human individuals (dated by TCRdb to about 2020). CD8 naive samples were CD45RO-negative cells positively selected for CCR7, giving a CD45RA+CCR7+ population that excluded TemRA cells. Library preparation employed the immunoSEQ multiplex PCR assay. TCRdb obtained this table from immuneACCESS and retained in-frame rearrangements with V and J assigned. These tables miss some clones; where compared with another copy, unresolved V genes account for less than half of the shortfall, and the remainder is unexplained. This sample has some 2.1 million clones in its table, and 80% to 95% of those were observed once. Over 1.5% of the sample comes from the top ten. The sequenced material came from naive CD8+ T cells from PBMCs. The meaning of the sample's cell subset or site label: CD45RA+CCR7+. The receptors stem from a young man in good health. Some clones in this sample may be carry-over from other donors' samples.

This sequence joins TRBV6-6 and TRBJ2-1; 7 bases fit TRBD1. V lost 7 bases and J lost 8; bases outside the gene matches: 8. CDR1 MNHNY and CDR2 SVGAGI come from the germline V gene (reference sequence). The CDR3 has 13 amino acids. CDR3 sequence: CASTKKGADEQFF. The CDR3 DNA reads TGTGCCAGCACCAAAAAGGGGGCCGATGAGCAGTTCTTC.

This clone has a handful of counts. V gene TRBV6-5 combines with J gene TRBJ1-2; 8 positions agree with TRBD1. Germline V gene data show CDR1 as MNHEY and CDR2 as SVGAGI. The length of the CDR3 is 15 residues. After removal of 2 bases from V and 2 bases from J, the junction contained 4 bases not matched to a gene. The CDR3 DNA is TGTGCCAGCAGTTACACCAACAGGGGGAACTATGGCTACACCTTC. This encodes CASSYTNRGNYGYTF.

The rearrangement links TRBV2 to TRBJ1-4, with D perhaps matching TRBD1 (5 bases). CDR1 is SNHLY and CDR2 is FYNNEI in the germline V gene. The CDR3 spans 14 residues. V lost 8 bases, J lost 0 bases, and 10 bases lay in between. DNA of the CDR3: TGTGCCAGCTACGGGGGGGCAACTAATGAAAAACTGTTTTTT. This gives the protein CASYGGATNEKLFF.

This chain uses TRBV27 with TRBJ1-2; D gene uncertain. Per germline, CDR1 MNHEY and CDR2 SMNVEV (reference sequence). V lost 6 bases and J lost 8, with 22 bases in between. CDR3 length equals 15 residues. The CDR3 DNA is TGTGCCAGCAGCCCGGGCGGGTTAGGGTCGGGAGGCTACACCTTC. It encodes CASSPGGLGSGGYTF.

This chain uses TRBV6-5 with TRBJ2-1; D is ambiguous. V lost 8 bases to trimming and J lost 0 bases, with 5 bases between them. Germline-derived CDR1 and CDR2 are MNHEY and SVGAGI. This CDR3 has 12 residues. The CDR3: CASGVSYNEQFF. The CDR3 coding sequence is TGTGCCAGCGGTGTCTCCTACAATGAGCAGTTCTTC.

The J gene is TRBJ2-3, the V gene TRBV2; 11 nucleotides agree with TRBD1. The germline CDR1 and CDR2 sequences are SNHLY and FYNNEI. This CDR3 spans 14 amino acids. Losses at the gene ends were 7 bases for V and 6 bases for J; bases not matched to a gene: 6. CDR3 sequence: CASTGQGARDTQYF. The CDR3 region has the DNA TGTGCCAGCACCGGACAGGGGGCGAGGGATACGCAGTATTTT.

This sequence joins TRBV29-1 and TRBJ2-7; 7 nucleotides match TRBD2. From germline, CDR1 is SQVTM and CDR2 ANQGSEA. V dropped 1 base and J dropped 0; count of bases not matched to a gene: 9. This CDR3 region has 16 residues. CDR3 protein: CSVEGVSGFSSYEQYF. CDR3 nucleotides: TGCAGCGTTGAAGGGGTTAGCGGGTTTTCCTCCTACGAGCAGTACTTC.

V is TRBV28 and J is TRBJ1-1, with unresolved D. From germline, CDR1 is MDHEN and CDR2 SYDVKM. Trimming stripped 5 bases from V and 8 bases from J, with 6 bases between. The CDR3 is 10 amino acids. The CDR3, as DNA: TGTGCCAGCAGTACAATAGAAGCTTTCTTT. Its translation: CASSTIEAFF.

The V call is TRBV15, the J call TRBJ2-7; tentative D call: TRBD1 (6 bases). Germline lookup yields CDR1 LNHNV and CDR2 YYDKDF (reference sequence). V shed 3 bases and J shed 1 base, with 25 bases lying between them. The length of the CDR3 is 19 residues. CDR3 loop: CATSRHSTNREQLSYEQYF. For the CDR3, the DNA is TGTGCCACCAGCAGGCATTCAACAAACAGGGAACAGTTATCCTACGAGCAGTACTTC.

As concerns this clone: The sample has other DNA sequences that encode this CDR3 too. CDR3 coding DNA: TGTGCCAGCAGTGGTCTAGCGGGAGGCTACAATGAGCAGTTCTTC. Translating it yields CASSGLAGGYNEQFF. This sequence joins TRBV6-1 and TRBJ2-1; 11 nucleotides agree with TRBD2. CDR3 length: 15 amino acids. After removal of 4 bases from V and 3 bases from J, the junction contained 2 bases not matched to a gene. Germline-derived CDR1 and CDR2 are MNHNS and SASEGT.

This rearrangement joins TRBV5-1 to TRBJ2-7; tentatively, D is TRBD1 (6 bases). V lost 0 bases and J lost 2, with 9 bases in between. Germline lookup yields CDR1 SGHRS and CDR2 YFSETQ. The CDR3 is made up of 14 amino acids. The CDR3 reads CASSLAQGTYEQYF. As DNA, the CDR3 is TGCGCCAGCAGCTTGGCGCAGGGGACCTACGAGCAGTACTTC.

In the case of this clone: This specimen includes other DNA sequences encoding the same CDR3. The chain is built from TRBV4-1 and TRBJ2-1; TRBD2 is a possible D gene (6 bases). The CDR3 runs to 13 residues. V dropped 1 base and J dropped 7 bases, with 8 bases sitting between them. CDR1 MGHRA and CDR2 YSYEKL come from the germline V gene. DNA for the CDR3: TGCGCCAGCAGCCAAGGCCGGGGGAATGAGCAGTTCTTC. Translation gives CASSQGRGNEQFF.

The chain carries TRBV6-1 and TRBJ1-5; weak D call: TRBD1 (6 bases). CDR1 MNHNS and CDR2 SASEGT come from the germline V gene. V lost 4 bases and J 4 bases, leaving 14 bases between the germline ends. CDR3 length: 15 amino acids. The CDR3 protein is CASSARTVPNQPQHF. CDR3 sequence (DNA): TGTGCCAGCAGTGCGCGGACAGTCCCGAATCAGCCCCAGCATTTT.

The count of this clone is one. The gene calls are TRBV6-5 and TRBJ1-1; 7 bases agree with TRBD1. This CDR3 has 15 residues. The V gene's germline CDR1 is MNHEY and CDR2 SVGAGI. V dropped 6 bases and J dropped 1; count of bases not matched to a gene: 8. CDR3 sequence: CASSKSTGPNTEAFF. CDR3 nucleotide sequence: TGTGCCAGCAGCAAATCGACAGGGCCGAACACTGAAGCTTTCTTT.

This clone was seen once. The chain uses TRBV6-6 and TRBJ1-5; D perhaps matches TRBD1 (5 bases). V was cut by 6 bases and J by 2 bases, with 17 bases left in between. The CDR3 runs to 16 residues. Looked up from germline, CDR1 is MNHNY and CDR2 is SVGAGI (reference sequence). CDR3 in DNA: TGTGCCAGCAGCCTCGGGACGGCGGCGGGCAATCAGCCCCAGCATTTT. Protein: CASSLGTAAGNQPQHF.

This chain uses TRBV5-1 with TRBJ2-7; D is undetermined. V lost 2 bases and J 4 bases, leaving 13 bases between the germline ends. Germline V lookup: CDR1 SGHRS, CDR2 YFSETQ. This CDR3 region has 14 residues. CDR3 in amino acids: CASSFDGPIYEQYF. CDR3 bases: TGCGCCAGCAGCTTTGATGGGCCAATTTACGAGCAGTACTTC.

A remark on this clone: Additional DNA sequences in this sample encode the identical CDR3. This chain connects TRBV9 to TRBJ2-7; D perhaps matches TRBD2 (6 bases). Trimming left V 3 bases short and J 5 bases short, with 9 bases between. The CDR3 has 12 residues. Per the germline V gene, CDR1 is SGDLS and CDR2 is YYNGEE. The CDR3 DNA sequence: TGTGCCAGCAGCGGGGGAGGACACGAGCAGTACTTC. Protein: CASSGGGHEQYF.

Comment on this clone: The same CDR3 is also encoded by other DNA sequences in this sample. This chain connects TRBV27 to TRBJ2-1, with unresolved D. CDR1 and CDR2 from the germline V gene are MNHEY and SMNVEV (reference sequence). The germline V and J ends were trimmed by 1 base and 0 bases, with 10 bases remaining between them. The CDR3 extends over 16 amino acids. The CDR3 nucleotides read TGTGCCAGCAGTTTATTCGGACGCGCCTCCTACAATGAGCAGTTCTTC. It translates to CASSLFGRASYNEQFF.

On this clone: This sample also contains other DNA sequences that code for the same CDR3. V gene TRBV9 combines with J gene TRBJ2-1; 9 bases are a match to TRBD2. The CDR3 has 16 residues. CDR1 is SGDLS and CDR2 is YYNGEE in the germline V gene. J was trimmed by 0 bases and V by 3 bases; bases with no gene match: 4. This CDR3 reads CASSANSGSSYNEQFF. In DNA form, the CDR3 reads TGTGCCAGCAGCGCGAATAGCGGGAGCTCCTACAATGAGCAGTTCTTC. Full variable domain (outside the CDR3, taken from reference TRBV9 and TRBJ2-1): DSGVTQTPKHLITATGQRVTLRCSPRSGDLSVYWYQQSLDQGLQFLIQYYNGEERAKGNILERFSAQQFPDLHSELNLSSLELGDSALYFCASSANSGSSYNEQFFGPGTRLTVL.

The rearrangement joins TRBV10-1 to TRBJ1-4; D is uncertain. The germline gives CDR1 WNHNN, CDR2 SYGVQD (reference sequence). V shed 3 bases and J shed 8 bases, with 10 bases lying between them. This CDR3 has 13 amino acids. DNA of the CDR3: TGCGCCAGCAGTGACCACAGCGGGGAAAAACTGTTTTTT. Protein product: CASSDHSGEKLFF.

The CDR3 bases are TGCGCCAGCAGCTATCCCTCCGACCGTCCGTCGGACGATCAGCCCCAGCATTTT. This codes for CASSYPSDRPSDDQPQHF. The chain joins TRBV5-1 to TRBJ1-5; D not certain. The germline CDR1 and CDR2 sequences are SGHRS and YFSETQ. V shed 3 bases and J shed 5 bases, with 24 bases lying between them. This CDR3 comprises 18 residues. Complete variable domain (other parts from reference TRBV5-1 and TRBJ1-5): KAGVTQTPRYLIKTRGQQVTLSCSPISGHRSVSWYQQTPGQGLQFLFEYFSETQRNKGNFPGRFSGRQFSNSRSEMNVSTLELGDSALYLCASSYPSDRPSDDQPQHFGDGTRLSIL.

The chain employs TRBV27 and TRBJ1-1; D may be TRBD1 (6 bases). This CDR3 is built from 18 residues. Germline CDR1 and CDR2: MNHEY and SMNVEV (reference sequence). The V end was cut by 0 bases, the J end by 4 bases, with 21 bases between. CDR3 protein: CASSLSLPEGGLGTEAFF. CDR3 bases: TGTGCCAGCAGTTTATCCCTCCCAGAGGGGGGCCTGGGCACTGAAGCTTTCTTT.

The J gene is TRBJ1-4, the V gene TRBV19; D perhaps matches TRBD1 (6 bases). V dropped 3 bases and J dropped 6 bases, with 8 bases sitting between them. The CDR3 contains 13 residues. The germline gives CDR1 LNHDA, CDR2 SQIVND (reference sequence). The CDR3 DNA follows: TGTGCCAGTAGTATTACAGGGTATGAAAAACTGTTTTTT. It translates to CASSITGYEKLFF.

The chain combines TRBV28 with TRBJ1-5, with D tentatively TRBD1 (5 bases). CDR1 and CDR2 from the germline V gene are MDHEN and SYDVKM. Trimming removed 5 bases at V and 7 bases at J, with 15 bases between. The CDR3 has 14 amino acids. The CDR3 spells CASSAPGSRQPQHF. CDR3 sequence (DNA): TGTGCCAGCAGTGCCCCAGGGAGCAGACAGCCCCAGCATTTT.

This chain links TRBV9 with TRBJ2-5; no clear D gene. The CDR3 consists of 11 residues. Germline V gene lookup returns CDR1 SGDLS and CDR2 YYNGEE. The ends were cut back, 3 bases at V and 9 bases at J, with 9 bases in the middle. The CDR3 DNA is TGTGCCAGCAGCGGCGATGGTCCCCAGTACTTC. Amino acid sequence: CASSGDGPQYF.

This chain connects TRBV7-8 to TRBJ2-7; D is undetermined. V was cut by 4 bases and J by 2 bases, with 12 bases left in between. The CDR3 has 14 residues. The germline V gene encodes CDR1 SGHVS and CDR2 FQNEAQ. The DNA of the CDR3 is TGTGCCAGCAGCTCCCTGGGGATCACCTACGAGCAGTACTTC. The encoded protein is CASSSLGITYEQYF.

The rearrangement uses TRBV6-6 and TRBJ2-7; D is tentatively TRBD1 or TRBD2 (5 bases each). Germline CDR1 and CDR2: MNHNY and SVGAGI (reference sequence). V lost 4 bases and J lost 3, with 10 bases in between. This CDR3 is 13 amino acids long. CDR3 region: CASSSPGSYEQYF. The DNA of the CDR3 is TGTGCCAGCAGTTCACCAGGGAGCTACGAGCAGTACTTC.